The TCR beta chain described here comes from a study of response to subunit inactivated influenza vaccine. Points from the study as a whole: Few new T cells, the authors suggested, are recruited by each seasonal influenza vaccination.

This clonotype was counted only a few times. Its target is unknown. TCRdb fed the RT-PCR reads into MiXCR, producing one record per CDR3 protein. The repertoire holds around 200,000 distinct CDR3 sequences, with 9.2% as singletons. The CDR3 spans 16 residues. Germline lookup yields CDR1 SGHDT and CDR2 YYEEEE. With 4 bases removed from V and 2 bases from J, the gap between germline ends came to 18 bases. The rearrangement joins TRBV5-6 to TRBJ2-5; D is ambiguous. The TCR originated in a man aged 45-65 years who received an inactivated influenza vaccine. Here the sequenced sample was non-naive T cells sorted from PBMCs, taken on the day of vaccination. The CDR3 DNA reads TGTGCCAGCAGCCTGATGGGTACAGCGAGTCAAGAGACCCAGTACTTC. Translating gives CASSLMGTASQETQYF.